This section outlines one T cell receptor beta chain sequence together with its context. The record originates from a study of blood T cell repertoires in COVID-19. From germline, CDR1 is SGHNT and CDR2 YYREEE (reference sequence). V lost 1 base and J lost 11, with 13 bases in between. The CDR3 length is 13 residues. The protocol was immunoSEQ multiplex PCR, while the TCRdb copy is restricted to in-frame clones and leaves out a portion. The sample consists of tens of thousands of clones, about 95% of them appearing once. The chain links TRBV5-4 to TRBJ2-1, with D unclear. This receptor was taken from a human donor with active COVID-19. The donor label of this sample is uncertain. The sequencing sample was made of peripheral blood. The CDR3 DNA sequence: TGTGCCAGCAGCTTGAGATTAGAAAATAAGCAGTTCTTC. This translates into CASSLRLENKQFF.